This T cell receptor (beta chain) was recovered during a study of T cell repertoires in cytomegalovirus infection. TCRdb called the reads again in MiXCR, with one record for every CDR3 protein. The sample holds 490,000 or so distinct CDR3 sequences, approximately 10% seen once. The CDR3 totals 14 residues. Trimming cost V 0 bases and J 4 bases, with 12 bases left between them. CDR1 and CDR2 from the germline V gene are GTSNPN and SVGIG (reference sequence). This receptor was obtained from a human donor in good health (CMV status not recorded). Some clones in this sample may be carry-over from other donors' samples. V gene TRBV30 combines with J gene TRBJ1-1; D gene uncertain. The sequenced sample consisted of PBMCs. CDR3 bases: TGTGCCTGGAGTGTCAAGGGAATGGGCACTGAAGCTTTCTTT. Its translation is CAWSVKGMGTEAFF. The variable domain in full, completed from reference TRBV30 and TRBJ1-1, reads SQTIHQWPATLVQPVGSPLSLECTVEGTSNPNLYWYRQAAGRGLQLLFYSVGIGQISSEVPQNLSASRPQDRQFILSSKKLLLSDSGFYLCAWSVKGMGTEAFFGQGTRLTVV.